The sequence of this TCR beta chain was determined in a study of T cells of healthy individuals. This clonotype was counted between two and nine times. V was pared by 0 bases and J by 2 bases, with 9 bases between. The germline V gene has CDR1 SGHKS and CDR2 YYEKEE (reference sequence). The CDR3 has 14 amino acids. TCRdb analysed the 5' RACE reads with MiXCR anew, one entry per CDR3 protein. The data hold roughly 87,000 distinct CDR3 sequences, with 17% observed a single time. This chain links TRBV5-5 with TRBJ2-7, with D tentatively TRBD1 (6 bases). The clonotype originates from a human donor in good health. DNA for the CDR3: TGTGCCAGCAGCTTGGACAGGGTGACCTACGAGCAGTACTTC. It translates to CASSLDRVTYEQYF. Based on the CDR3 plus reference TRBV5-5 and TRBJ2-7, the full variable domain is DAGVTQSPTHLIKTRGQQVTLRCSPISGHKSVSWYQQVLGQGPQFIFQYYEKEERGRGNFPDRFSARQFPNYSSELNVNALLLGDSALYLCASSLDRVTYEQYFGPGTRLTVT.